A selection of T cell receptor beta chains follows, all from one sample in a study of T cells after yellow fever vaccination. TCRdb used MiXCR to reprocess the 5' RACE reads, holding one entry per CDR3 protein. Of 150,000 to 200,000 distinct CDR3 sequences in the sample, 5.5% to 8% are singletons; the top ten hold about 2.8%. Sequencing was performed on CD4+ T cells sorted from PBMCs, taken on the day of the first yellow fever vaccination. These TCRs come from a man between 18 and 29 years old who received the YFV17D yellow fever vaccine. Both conserved end residues are part of each CDR3. Fields, in order: D gene, clone size, V gene, J gene, CDR3 DNA, CDR3 protein. A D gene is named only where the DNA matches it firmly. Only some rows state a clone size, as once, few, many or a class for expanded clones.

D: TRBD1; size: many; V: TRBV12-3/TRBV12-4; J: TRBJ1-5; DNA: TGTGCCAGCAAAACAGACAGGGGAGAACAGCCCCAGCATTTT; CDR3: CASKTDRGEQPQHF
D: .; size: many; V: TRBV5-1; J: TRBJ1-2; DNA: TGCGCCAGCAGCTTAACGACAGTTGAAGGCTACACCTTC; CDR3: CASSLTTVEGYTF
D: .; size: few; V: TRBV4-3; J: TRBJ2-3; DNA: TGCGCCAGCAGCAAGGGACGTACTAGCACAGATACGCAGTATTTT; CDR3: CASSKGRTSTDTQYF
D: TRBD2; size: few; V: TRBV20-1; J: TRBJ2-1; DNA: TGCAGTGCTAGAGATCCGCGGGGGGGCTTCTACAATGAGCAGTTCTTC; CDR3: CSARDPRGGFYNEQFF
D: .; size: .; V: TRBV5-5; J: TRBJ2-4; DNA: TGTGCCAGCAGTATCGAGGGGGATAGAGGCAAAAACATTCAGTACTTC; CDR3: CASSIEGDRGKNIQYF
D: .; size: .; V: TRBV7-9; J: TRBJ1-2; DNA: TGTGCCAGCAGCCAAGCTCAAGTACTCTATGGCTACACCTTC; CDR3: CASSQAQVLYGYTF
D: .; size: .; V: TRBV20-1; J: TRBJ1-1; DNA: TGCAGTGCCAGCAGGACGAGGGAAGCTTTCTTT; CDR3: CSASRTREAFF
D: .; size: many; V: TRBV12-3/TRBV12-4; J: TRBJ1-2; DNA: TGTGCCAGCAGTTTAAGGCCGGATATCTATGGCTACACCTTC; CDR3: CASSLRPDIYGYTF
D: .; size: .; V: TRBV5-1; J: TRBJ2-5; DNA: TGCGCCAGCAGCCGCGGGTTTCGGGAGACCCAGTACTTC; CDR3: CASSRGFRETQYF
D: .; size: many; V: TRBV6-5; J: TRBJ2-2; DNA: TGTGCCAGCAGTTCCCTCGACAGGCTGACGAACACCGGGGAGCTGTTTTTT; CDR3: CASSSLDRLTNTGELFF
D: TRBD1; size: many; V: TRBV12-3/TRBV12-4; J: TRBJ1-5; DNA: TGTGCCAGCAGTGGACAGGGGAACCAGCCCCAGCATTTT; CDR3: CASSGQGNQPQHF
D: .; size: few; V: TRBV18; J: TRBJ2-1; DNA: TGTGCCAGCTCACCACCAACGGTTTACAATGAGCAGTTCTTC; CDR3: CASSPPTVYNEQFF
D: TRBD1; size: few; V: TRBV18; J: TRBJ1-1; DNA: TGTGCCAGCTCACGCGGACAGGATAGAAATGAAGCTTTCTTT; CDR3: CASSRGQDRNEAFF
D: TRBD2; size: few; V: TRBV3-1; J: TRBJ2-1; DNA: TGTGCCAGCAGCCAATTGGACGGGGGGGGCAATGAGCAGTTCTTC; CDR3: CASSQLDGGGNEQFF
D: .; size: many; V: TRBV18; J: TRBJ1-5; DNA: TGTGCCAGCTCACCTCCTAACAATCAGCCCCAGCATTTT; CDR3: CASSPPNNQPQHF
D: TRBD2; size: many; V: TRBV12-3/TRBV12-4; J: TRBJ2-3; DNA: TGTGCCAGCAGGAATAGCGGGGGGACCACAGGTACGCAGTATTTT; CDR3: CASRNSGGTTGTQYF
D: .; size: many; V: TRBV9; J: TRBJ1-2; DNA: TGTGCCAGCAGCGGCCGTTGGAACTATGGCTACACCTTC; CDR3: CASSGRWNYGYTF
D: .; size: many; V: TRBV3-1; J: TRBJ2-7; DNA: TGTGCCAGCAGCCAAGCCGGGAGTTACGAGCAGTACTTC; CDR3: CASSQAGSYEQYF
D: .; size: few; V: TRBV5-1; J: TRBJ2-3; DNA: TGCGCCAGCAGCTTGGATCAAGACACAGATACGCAGTATTTT; CDR3: CASSLDQDTDTQYF
D: .; size: many; V: TRBV12-3/TRBV12-4; J: TRBJ1-5; DNA: TGTGCCAGCAGTTTAAGGGTTGACCAGCCCCAGCATTTT; CDR3: CASSLRVDQPQHF
D: .; size: few; V: TRBV6-5; J: TRBJ1-2; DNA: TGTGCCAGCAGTTTCGCAGGGGATCACTATGGCTACACCTTC; CDR3: CASSFAGDHYGYTF
D: .; size: many; V: TRBV7-2; J: TRBJ2-5; DNA: TGTGCCAGCAGCTTATATGTGGCTAGCGAGACCCAGTACTTC; CDR3: CASSLYVASETQYF
D: .; size: many; V: TRBV10-3; J: TRBJ2-1; DNA: TGTGCCATCAGCTTTCGACAGAGCGACCGAAATGAGCAGTTCTTC; CDR3: CAISFRQSDRNEQFF
D: .; size: few; V: TRBV12-3/TRBV12-4; J: TRBJ2-1; DNA: TGTGCCAGCAGTTTAGCCTACCCTCAGGACAATGAGCAGTTCTTC; CDR3: CASSLAYPQDNEQFF
D: .; size: many; V: TRBV6-5; J: TRBJ1-1; DNA: TGTGCCAGCAGTTACTCGGGCCCGGGGTGGGTCGGTGAAGCTTTCTTT; CDR3: CASSYSGPGWVGEAFF
D: .; size: .; V: TRBV29-1; J: TRBJ1-2; DNA: TGCAGCGTTGACCGATATCTGGACTACACCTTC; CDR3: CSVDRYLDYTF
D: .; size: .; V: TRBV7-9; J: TRBJ1-1; DNA: TGTGCCAGCAACAATAATGGAGGAAGGACTGAAGCTTTCTTT; CDR3: CASNNNGGRTEAFF
D: .; size: many; V: TRBV7-3; J: TRBJ2-1; DNA: TGTGCCAGCAGCCCCGCGGGGTTTAATGAGCAGTTCTTC; CDR3: CASSPAGFNEQFF